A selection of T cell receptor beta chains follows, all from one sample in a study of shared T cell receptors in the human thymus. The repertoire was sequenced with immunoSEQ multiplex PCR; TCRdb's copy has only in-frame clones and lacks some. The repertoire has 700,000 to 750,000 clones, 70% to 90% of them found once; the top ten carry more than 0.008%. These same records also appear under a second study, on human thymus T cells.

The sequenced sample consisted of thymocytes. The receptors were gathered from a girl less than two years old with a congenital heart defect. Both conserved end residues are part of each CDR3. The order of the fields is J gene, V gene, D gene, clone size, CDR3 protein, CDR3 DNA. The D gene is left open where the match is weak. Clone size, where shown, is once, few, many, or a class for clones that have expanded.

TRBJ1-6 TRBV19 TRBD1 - CASSNRTGKSSYNSPLHF TGTGCCAGTAGTAACCGGACAGGGAAGAGCTCCTATAATTCACCCCTCCACTTT
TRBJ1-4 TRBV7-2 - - CASSSTTNEKLFF TGTGCCAGCAGCTCAACAACTAATGAAAAACTGTTTTTT
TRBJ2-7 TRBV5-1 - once CASSSGMGSYEQYF TGCGCCAGCAGCTCAGGGATGGGCTCCTACGAGCAGTACTTC
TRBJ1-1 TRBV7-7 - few CASSLRENTEAFF TGTGCCAGCAGCTTACGGGAAAACACTGAAGCTTTCTTT
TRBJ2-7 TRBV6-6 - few CASSYPSDAGEQYF TGTGCCAGCAGTTACCCCAGTGACGCGGGCGAGCAGTACTTC
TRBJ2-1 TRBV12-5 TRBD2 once CASGWESGGTYNEQFF TGTGCTAGTGGTTGGGAAAGCGGGGGGACTTACAATGAGCAGTTCTTC
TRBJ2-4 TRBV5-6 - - CASSLSRQGNIQYF TGTGCCAGCAGCTTGTCCAGGCAGGGAAACATTCAGTACTTC
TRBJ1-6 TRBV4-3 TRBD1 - CASRNVRDSNSPLHF TGCGCCAGCAGAAACGTCCGGGACAGCAATTCACCCCTCCACTTT
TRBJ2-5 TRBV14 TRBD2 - CASSLSGAGEETQYF TGTGCCAGTAGCCTTTCCGGGGCGGGAGAGGAGACCCAGTACTTC
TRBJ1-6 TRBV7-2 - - CASSLGGPGDSPLHF TGTGCCAGCAGCTTAGGAGGGCCTGGGGATTCACCCCTCCACTTT
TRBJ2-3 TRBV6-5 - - CASSYGPLGTDTQYF TGTGCCAGCAGTTACGGGCCCTTAGGCACAGATACGCAGTATTTT
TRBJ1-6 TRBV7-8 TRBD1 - CASSLWDRANSPLHF TGTGCCAGCAGCTTATGGGACAGAGCAAATTCACCCCTCCACTTT
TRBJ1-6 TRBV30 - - CAWSARGGRRDSPLHF TGTGCCTGGAGTGCGAGGGGGGGACGACGGGATTCACCCCTCCACTTT
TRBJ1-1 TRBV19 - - CASKRKGTTGNTEAFF TGTGCCAGTAAACGTAAGGGGACTACAGGGAACACTGAAGCTTTCTTT
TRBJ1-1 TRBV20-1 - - CSAIGTFF TGCAGTGCTATCGGTACTTTCTTT
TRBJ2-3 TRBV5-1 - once CASSLDGTSTDTQYF TGCGCCAGCAGCCTAGACGGGACTAGCACAGATACGCAGTATTTT
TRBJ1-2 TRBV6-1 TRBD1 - CASRPGGGNYGYTF TGTGCCAGCAGACCAGGGGGCGGGAACTATGGCTACACCTTC
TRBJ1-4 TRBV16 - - CASSQPQPGHDEKLFF TGTGCCAGCAGCCAACCCCAACCGGGACACGATGAAAAACTGTTTTTT
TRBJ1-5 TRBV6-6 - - CASSSPDRSNQPQHF TGTGCCAGCAGCTCCCCCGACAGGAGCAATCAGCCCCAGCATTTT
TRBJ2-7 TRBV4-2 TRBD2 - CASSETSPAYEQYF TGTGCCAGCAGCGAGACTAGCCCGGCCTACGAGCAGTACTTC
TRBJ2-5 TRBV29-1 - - CSVDGGQLIQETQYF TGCAGCGTTGACGGGGGACAGCTAATCCAAGAGACCCAGTACTTC
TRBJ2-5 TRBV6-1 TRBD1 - CASTRTGAGETQYF TGTGCCAGCACCCGGACAGGGGCCGGGGAGACCCAGTACTTC
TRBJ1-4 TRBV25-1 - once CATARKREKLFF TGTGCCACCGCACGGAAGCGGGAAAAACTGTTTTTT
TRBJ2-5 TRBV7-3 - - CASSLGHQETQYF TGTGCCAGCAGCTTGGGCCACCAAGAGACCCAGTACTTC
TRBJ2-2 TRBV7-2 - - CASSLGWGGELFF TGTGCCAGCAGCTTAGGTTGGGGCGGGGAGCTGTTTTTT
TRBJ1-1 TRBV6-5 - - CASHRRGTEAFF TGTGCCAGCCATCGACGGGGGACTGAAGCTTTCTTT
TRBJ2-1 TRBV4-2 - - CASSPRGARNEQFF TGTGCCAGCAGTCCCAGGGGGGCCCGCAATGAGCAGTTCTTC
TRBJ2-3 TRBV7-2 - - CASSLNGGGGDTQYF TGTGCCAGCAGCTTAAATGGCGGGGGCGGGGATACGCAGTATTTT
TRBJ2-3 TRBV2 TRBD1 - CASSDRDRPTDTQYF TGTGCCAGCAGTGACCGGGACAGACCCACAGATACGCAGTATTTT